This T cell receptor beta chain was sequenced in a study of response to subunit inactivated influenza vaccine (dated by TCRdb to between 2017 and 2018). About the full investigation: The study used deep quantitative T cell receptor repertoire profiling to track responses to a trivalent subunit inactivated influenza vaccine. Broad study findings and their caveats: The authors suggested that each seasonal influenza vaccination may recruit only a limited number of new T cells.

The method was RT-PCR. Sequencing instrument: Illumina HiSeq 2500. In-frame beta chains were kept once TCRdb had trimmed the public reads at Q25 with fastp and called clones with MiXCR. Rows matching on CDR3 protein sequence are summarized as one entry with the most common DNA and genes. For this sample there are hundreds of thousands of distinct CDR3 sequences; 14% appear just once. Of the sample, 7.5% to 8% falls within the top ten clones. The junction carries 16 bases between V and J, which are trimmed by 6 bases and 1 base respectively. Measured from the cysteine to the phenylalanine, the CDR3 is 16 residues long. Only CDR3 DNA remains: 48 bases, in frame from the first base. As concerns this clonotype: Its binding antigen is unknown. No much larger clonotype is one base removed from it; base qualities were not supplied.

The chain uses TRBV12-3 or TRBV12-4 and TRBJ2-1; the D region possibly corresponds to TRBD1 (6 bases align). Sample: PBMCs from blood, taken approximately 15 days before vaccination. The receptor's source is a middle-aged man who received an inactivated influenza vaccine. Donor details come from another sample of the same person, matched by shared clones. The CDR3 amino acid sequence is: CASRPTGPVSYNEQFF. The nucleotide sequence reads as follows: TGTGCCAGCAGACCCACAGGGCCCGTATCCTACAATGAGCAGTTCTTC.